This T cell receptor beta chain was found in a study of shared clonotypes between healthy human individuals. Using immunoSEQ multiplex PCR, the repertoire was profiled, and TCRdb retains in-frame clones only, with some absent. The sample includes 1.5 million to 2.5 million clones, 85% to 95% seen only once; the top ten take around 1.2%. About this clone: Other DNA sequences in the same sample also yield this CDR3.

Per the germline V gene, CDR1 is MNHEY and CDR2 is SMNVEV (reference sequence). The ends lost 3 bases at V and 5 bases at J; junction bases unmatched: 3. This CDR3 is built from 13 residues. Cells designated naive CD8 were CD45RO-negative and were positively selected for CCR7, with terminally differentiated effector memory CD45RA+ cells excluded. V gene TRBV27 combines with J gene TRBJ1-1, with 7 positions matching TRBD1. The TCR comes from a man aged 18 to 29 in good health. Sample: naive CD8+ T cells sorted from blood. CDR3 amino acids: CASSLWDSTEAFF. DNA of the CDR3: TGTGCCAGCAGTTTGTGGGACAGTACTGAAGCTTTCTTT.